These 12 T cell receptor beta chains came from one sample sequenced in a study of regulatory T cells in long-lasting Graves disease. Stated time point: newly diagnosed GD, antithyroid drugs for less than 3 months. Following extraction of RNA from PBMCs, that RNA was used to make the TCR library. Through Arm-PCR of CDR3 regions and iRepertoire HTBI primers, TCR beta libraries were built. Using its own MiXCR run on the multiplex PCR reads, TCRdb lists one record per CDR3 protein. The table lists a few hundred thousand distinct CDR3 sequences, about 11% of them singletons. A further study also used this sample, focusing on T cells in Graves' hyperthyroidism and ophthalmopathy.

Source: peripheral blood mononuclear cells (PBMCs), taken at new diagnosis, from a patient treated with antithyroid drugs. The source is a woman aged 18-29 years with Graves disease.

This clonotype occurred many times. The rearrangement uses TRBV20-1 and TRBJ2-1; 8 bases fit TRBD1. The CDR3 contains 18 residues. Unmatched junction bases numbered 10, after V lost 0 bases and J lost 0 bases. The germline V gene encodes CDR1 DFQATT and CDR2 SNEGSKA (reference sequence). This CDR3 reads CSARDRRTGRSSYNEQFF. The CDR3 nucleotides are TGCAGTGCTAGAGATCGCAGGACAGGGAGAAGCTCCTACAATGAGCAGTTCTTC.

At least ten counts were recorded for this clonotype. V is TRBV11-2 and J is TRBJ1-2, with D maybe TRBD1 (5 bases). Trimming left V 1 base short and J 5 bases short, with 17 bases between. CDR3 length: 16 amino acids. Germline lookup yields CDR1 SGHAT and CDR2 FQNNGV. CDR3 bases: TGTGCCAGCAGCTTAGGGAGTCCAGGGTCCGCTTATGGCTACACCTTC. This codes for CASSLGSPGSAYGYTF.

This clonotype came up a few times. This rearrangement joins TRBV9 to TRBJ2-7, with TRBD2 identical over 8 bases. Trimming removed 0 bases from V and 7 bases from J; junction bases left unmatched: 9. The CDR3 contains 15 residues. In germline, CDR1 is SGDLS, CDR2 YYNGEE. CDR3 in DNA: TGTGCCAGCAGCGTAGCTTCGAGCGGGGGTGTTGAGCAGTACTTC. Translated, it gives CASSVASSGGVEQYF.

The gene calls are TRBV7-6 and TRBJ1-1; no clear D. Germline-derived CDR1 and CDR2 are SGHVS and FNYEAQ. V lost 5 bases and J 0 bases, leaving 7 bases between the germline ends. The CDR3 has 13 amino acids. The CDR3 nucleotides read TGTGCCAGCAGCCGTTTGATGAACACTGAAGCTTTCTTT. It is translated as CASSRLMNTEAFF.

This clonotype was observed many times. CDR3 amino acids: CASSPGVTDTQYF. CDR3 bases: TGTGCCAGCAGCCCCGGAGTTACAGATACGCAGTATTTT. The gene calls are TRBV7-6 and TRBJ2-3; D is unclear. With 5 bases removed from V and 3 bases from J, the gap between germline ends came to 9 bases. Germline assignment: CDR1 SGHVS and CDR2 FNYEAQ. The CDR3 length is 13 residues.

The table lists this clonotype with a few counts. The genes are TRBV5-1 and TRBJ2-7; 12 nucleotides match TRBD2. This CDR3 region has 17 residues. The germline gives CDR1 SGHRS, CDR2 YFSETQ. V lost 4 bases, J lost 3 bases, and 11 bases stayed unmatched. The chain's CDR3 is CASSPPETSGGVYEQYV. CDR3 coding DNA: TGCGCCAGCAGCCCACCTGAGACTAGCGGGGGAGTCTACGAGCAGTACGTC.

This clonotype has ten or more counts. This rearrangement joins TRBV6-5 to TRBJ1-2, with a tentative D call TRBD1 (6 bases). The CDR3 has 14 amino acids. Trimming removed 0 bases at V and 7 bases at J, with 12 bases between. Germline loops: CDR1 MNHEY, CDR2 SVGAGI. Here the CDR3 reads CASSYSRDIGGYTF. The CDR3 DNA reads as TGTGCCAGCAGTTACTCGAGGGACATCGGTGGCTACACCTTC.

This chain joins TRBV6-5 and TRBJ1-2; D uncertain. Trimming took off 0 bases at V and 2 bases at J, with 13 bases between the two ends. Germline-derived CDR1 and CDR2 are MNHEY and SVGAGI. CDR3 length equals 16 residues. CDR3 amino acids: CASSYSWADHNYGYTF. The DNA for the CDR3 is TGTGCCAGCAGTTACTCGTGGGCGGATCACAACTATGGCTACACCTTC.

In this sample, this clonotype turned up many times. The V call is TRBV6-1, the J call TRBJ2-7; 8 bases are a match to TRBD2. Trimming cost V 5 bases and J 3 bases; bases outside gene matches: 3. Germline V CDR1 and CDR2: MNHNS, SASEGT. This CDR3 has 13 amino acids. CDR3 sequence reads: CASSSGGRYEQYV. The CDR3 nucleotides are TGTGCCAGCAGTAGCGGGGGCCGCTACGAGCAGTACGTC.

In this sample, this clonotype turned up many times. The V and J genes are TRBV7-3 and TRBJ2-3; 13 bases are shared with TRBD2. V was clipped by 3 bases and J by 5 bases; unmatched bases: 8. The germline V gene encodes CDR1 SGHTA and CDR2 FQGTGA. The CDR3 is 17 amino acids. The CDR3 DNA follows: TGTGCCAGCAGCTTGGGGCCAGGACTAGCGGGGGTAGATACGCAGTATTTT. This translates into CASSLGPGLAGVDTQYF.

The chain has TRBV7-6 and TRBJ2-7; D remains ambiguous. Germline values: CDR1 SGHVS, CDR2 FNYEAQ. CDR3 length: 14 residues. V lost 0 bases, J lost 6 bases, and 12 bases lay in between. Written as DNA, the CDR3 is TGTGCCAGCAGCTTAGCGGTCAGGTTTGGCGAGCAGTACGTC. Protein: CASSLAVRFGEQYV.

This clonotype showed up many times. The V call is TRBV5-1, the J call TRBJ2-5; 13 bases line up with TRBD2. Unmatched junction bases numbered 2, after V lost 7 bases and J lost 5 bases. CDR3 length: 13 amino acids. CDR1 is SGHRS, CDR2 YFSETQ, per germline. The CDR3, as DNA: TGCGCCAGCGGGACTAGCGGGATCGAGACCCAGTACTTC. Translating gives CASGTSGIETQYF.